This T cell receptor beta chain was obtained from a study of cytomegalovirus exposure and HLA in healthy donors. The study's findings and limits: The study had only CMV serostatus as immune exposure information. In a later analysis, CMV-associated beta chains were mostly HLA-associated, it appeared. The authors listed 150 to 200 TCR beta chains as cytomegalovirus-associated.

The PCR contained 60 Vbeta and 13 Jbeta primers. The protocol was immunoSEQ multiplex PCR, while the TCRdb copy is restricted to in-frame clones and leaves out a portion. Found here are approximately 150,000 clones, approximately 91% of them singletons; the top ten hold around 0.54%. At collection, donors were nominally healthy, but unrecorded immune exposures were probable. About this clone itself: The antigen is not known.

V trimming: 8 bases; J trimming: 1 base; junction bases outside the gene matches: 3. This CDR3 is built from 14 residues. Sample: PBMCs. This chain links TRBV5-3 with TRBJ2-2; 9 bases line up with TRBD1. TRBV5-3 is filed as an ORF, its function uncertain. The TCR sequence derives from a woman between 40 and 55 years old in good health and CMV-seronegative. CDR3 region: CASSGQGNTGELFF. CDR3 DNA: TGTGCCAGCTCGGGACAGGGGAACACCGGGGAGCTGTTTTTT.